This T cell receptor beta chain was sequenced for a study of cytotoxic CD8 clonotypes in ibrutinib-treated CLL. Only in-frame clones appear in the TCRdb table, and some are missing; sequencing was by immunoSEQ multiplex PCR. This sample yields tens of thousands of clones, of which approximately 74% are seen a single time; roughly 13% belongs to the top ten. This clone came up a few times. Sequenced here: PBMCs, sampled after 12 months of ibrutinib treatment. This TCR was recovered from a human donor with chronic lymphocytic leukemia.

As DNA, the CDR3 is TGTGCCAGTACCCCAGACAGGGGGCTAGGGACCCAGTACTTC. This encodes CASTPDRGLGTQYF. The chain joins TRBV19 to TRBJ2-5; TRBD1 matches at 10 bases. Germline CDR1 LNHDA, CDR2 SQIVND (reference sequence). V shed 7 bases and J 7 bases; nucleotides not matched to a gene: 9. This CDR3 is 14 amino acids long.